Following are 23 T cell receptor beta chains from one sample sequenced in a study of early T cells in non-severe SARS-CoV-2 infection (dated by TCRdb to about 2021). Library preparation used 5' RACE. The run used a NextSeq 500. In-frame beta chains were kept once TCRdb had trimmed the public reads at Q25 with fastp and called clones with MiXCR. Entries that share a CDR3 protein sequence are merged under the most common genes and DNA. In all, the sample holds around 99,000 distinct CDR3 sequences, and approximately 17% of those were seen once. Around 4.9% of the sample lies in the top ten. The sequenced sample was whole blood, obtained at baseline. These receptors were collected from an adult who was a healthcare worker with PCR-confirmed SARS-CoV-2 infection or an uninfected control (not recorded which).

V is TRBV18 and J is TRBJ2-3, with 7 nucleotides matching TRBD1. The CDR3 has 15 residues. Germline lookup yields CDR1 KGHSH and CDR2 LQKENI. Unmatched junction bases numbered 3, after V lost 3 bases and J lost 0 bases. In nucleotides, the CDR3 is TGTGCCAGCTCACCTGGGACAGCTAGCACAGATACGCAGTATTTT. Amino acids: CASSPGTASTDTQYF.

The rearrangement uses TRBV10-3 and TRBJ2-3; TRBD2 aligns across 7 bases. Unmatched junction bases numbered 3, after V lost 8 bases and J lost 4 bases. Germline V gene data show CDR1 as ENHRY and CDR2 as SYGVKD. There are 12 residues in the CDR3. This CDR3 reads CAIGGSSDTQYF. DNA for the CDR3: TGTGCCATCGGCGGGAGTTCAGATACGCAGTATTTT.

In this sample, this clonotype turned up a few times. This chain uses TRBV28 with TRBJ1-5; D remains unclear. The CDR3 sequence is 14 residues long. V was cut by 6 bases and J by 2 bases, with 11 bases left in between. Germline V gene sequence: CDR1 MDHEN, CDR2 SYDVKM. The CDR3 nucleotides are TGTGCCAGCAGAGCCATTATCGGCAATCAGCCCCAGCATTTT. Encoded protein: CASRAIIGNQPQHF.

This clonotype was seen a few times. The gene calls are TRBV19 and TRBJ1-5, with D perhaps matching TRBD1 (5 bases). V was pared by 7 bases and J by 7 bases, with 20 bases between. CDR1 is LNHDA, CDR2 SQIVND, per germline (reference sequence). The CDR3 runs 15 residues. CDR3 amino acids: CASTWRGDSLQPQHF. The CDR3, as DNA: TGTGCCAGTACGTGGCGGGGGGATTCTCTCCAGCCCCAGCATTTT.

The chain employs TRBV7-6 and TRBJ2-5; TRBD1 aligns across 8 bases. The CDR3 contains 14 residues. V shed 2 bases and J 6 bases; nucleotides not matched to a gene: 5. Looked up from germline, CDR1 is SGHVS and CDR2 is FNYEAQ. The CDR3: CASSLTDRGKTQYF. In DNA form, the CDR3 reads TGTGCCAGCAGCTTAACCGACAGGGGAAAGACCCAGTACTTC.

The table lists this clonotype with a few counts. The V and J genes are TRBV11-2 and TRBJ2-1, with unresolved D. V was pared by 5 bases and J by 0 bases, with 11 bases between. The CDR3 length is 15 residues. Germline V gene lookup returns CDR1 SGHAT and CDR2 FQNNGV. The CDR3 bases are TGTGCCAGCAGCGGAGTAGCCAACTCCTACAATGAGCAGTTCTTC. This codes for CASSGVANSYNEQFF.

The gene calls are TRBV12-3 or TRBV12-4 and TRBJ1-3; D gene ambiguous. The ends were cut back, 6 bases at V and 4 bases at J, with 16 bases in the middle. The CDR3 totals 15 residues. In DNA, the CDR3 is TGTGCCAGCAGCCCTCCGCGGGAGCCAGGAAACACCATATATTTT. Its translation: CASSPPREPGNTIYF.

This clonotype was seen only a few times. V is TRBV20-1 and J is TRBJ2-1; 9 positions agree with TRBD2. The CDR3 has 18 amino acids. Germline values: CDR1 DFQATT, CDR2 SNEGSKA (reference sequence). The CDR3 DNA is TGCAGCGCCCCACTCTGGGCTAGCGGGATCCGGCCCTACAATGAGCAGTTCTTC. Translated: CSAPLWASGIRPYNEQFF.

The chain links TRBV4-1 to TRBJ2-1; 10 bases are shared with TRBD2. The CDR3 is made up of 16 amino acids. Unmatched junction bases numbered 2, after V lost 2 bases and J lost 1 base. Germline loops: CDR1 MGHRA, CDR2 YSYEKL. CDR3 sequence: CASSQLAGASYNEQFF. CDR3 DNA sequence: TGCGCCAGCAGCCAACTAGCGGGAGCGTCCTACAATGAGCAGTTCTTC.

J is TRBJ1-6 and V is TRBV14; no clear D. Trimming left V 1 base short and J 0 bases short, with 4 bases between. CDR1 and CDR2 from the germline V gene are SGHDN and FVKESK. The CDR3 is made up of 15 amino acids. In nucleotides, the CDR3 is TGTGCCAGCAGCCAAGGGGGCTCCTATAATTCACCCCTCCACTTT. It is translated as CASSQGGSYNSPLHF.

On this clonotype: Compared with germline, one end of the junction differs, possibly owing to a read error. The chain carries TRBV7-8 and TRBJ2-3; 7 bases match TRBD2. Germline lookup yields CDR1 SGHVS and CDR2 FQNEAQ. The CDR3 totals 16 residues. The CDR3: CASSLPAGDRTDTPYF. CDR3 nucleotide sequence: TGTGCCAGCAGCCTTCCCGCGGGAGACCGCACAGATACGCCGTATTTT.

As regards this clonotype: Germline and junction disagree at one end, which may indicate a read error. The chain combines TRBV20-1 with TRBJ2-1; no clear D gene. Germline loops: CDR1 DFQATT, CDR2 SNEGSKA (reference sequence). The CDR3 has 13 residues. CDR3 protein: CRAKSVGKPEQFF. CDR3 nucleotides: TGCAGGGCTAAGAGCGTCGGTAAGCCTGAGCAGTTCTTC.

The genes are TRBV18 and TRBJ1-6; D might be TRBD1 (5 bases). This CDR3 spans 14 amino acids. V lost 2 bases and J lost 5, with 7 bases in between. Germline assignment: CDR1 KGHSH and CDR2 LQKENI. CDR3 sequence reads: CASSPTGDNSPLHF. For the CDR3, the DNA is TGTGCCAGCTCACCAACAGGAGATAATTCACCCCTCCACTTT. The full variable domain, its missing parts supplied by reference TRBV18 and TRBJ1-6, is NAGVMQNPRHLVRRRGQEARLRCSPMKGHSHVYWYRQLPEEGLKFMVYLQKENIIDESGMPKERFSAEFPKEGPSILRIQQVVRGDSAAYFCASSPTGDNSPLHFGNGTRLTVT.

This chain uses TRBV5-1 with TRBJ1-1; tentative D call: TRBD1 (5 bases). In germline, CDR1 is SGHRS, CDR2 YFSETQ. The germline V and J ends were trimmed by 4 bases and 10 bases, with 14 bases remaining between them. This CDR3 has 12 amino acids. This CDR3 reads CASSPGRHIAFF. The CDR3 nucleotides are TGCGCCAGCAGCCCAGGGCGGCATATAGCTTTCTTT.

V and J are TRBV7-2 and TRBJ2-7; D is possibly TRBD2 (6 bases). The germline V gene has CDR1 SGHTA and CDR2 FQGNSA. The CDR3 length is 16 residues. V lost 2 bases and J 3 bases, leaving 17 bases between the germline ends. DNA of the CDR3: TGTGCCAGCAGCTTATCAACCTCGGGACTGATCTACGAGCAGTACTTC. Its protein product is CASSLSTSGLIYEQYF.

The gene calls are TRBV18 and TRBJ2-2; D not resolved. V was cut by 0 bases and J by 2 bases, with 10 bases left in between. The CDR3 consists of 16 residues. Germline assignment: CDR1 KGHSH and CDR2 LQKENI. CDR3 protein: CASSPPRVLNTGELFF. The CDR3 nucleotides are TGTGCCAGCTCACCACCACGGGTCTTAAACACCGGGGAGCTGTTTTTT.

CDR3 bases: TGTGCCAGCAGTGAAGACAGGGTGCCGAGGAAGACCCAGTACTTC. Translated: CASSEDRVPRKTQYF. The rearrangement uses TRBV6-1 and TRBJ2-5, with a weak D call TRBD1 (6 bases). This CDR3 has 15 amino acids. Trimming took 1 base from V and 6 from J, leaving 15 bases between them. Germline values: CDR1 MNHNS, CDR2 SASEGT.

The V call is TRBV6-2 or TRBV6-3, the J call TRBJ2-5; D is possibly TRBD2 (5 bases). Germline V gene sequence: CDR1 MNHEY, CDR2 SVGEGT. The CDR3 spans 10 residues. The V end lost 8 bases, the J end lost 10 bases, and 11 bases lay between the germline ends. DNA for the CDR3: TGTGCCAGCGAAGCGGAGGTCCAGTACTTC. This encodes CASEAEVQYF.

This clonotype was observed a handful of times. The chain employs TRBV7-2 and TRBJ2-3; D is undetermined. The V end was cut by 5 bases, the J end by 5 bases, with 11 bases between. Germline CDR1 reads SGHTA; CDR2 reads FQGNSA. There are 13 residues in the CDR3. In nucleotides, the CDR3 is TGTGCCAGCAGCCCGCGAGTGGGAGATACGCAGTATTTT. This encodes CASSPRVGDTQYF.

This clonotype was picked up a small number of times. The chain couples TRBV27 to TRBJ2-3; D gene unclear. This CDR3 has 12 amino acids. The V end was cut by 0 bases, the J end by 5 bases, with 3 bases between. Looked up from germline, CDR1 is MNHEY and CDR2 is SMNVEV (reference sequence). The CDR3 sequence: CASSLSGDTQYF. Here the CDR3 DNA reads TGTGCCAGCAGTTTATCCGGAGATACGCAGTATTTT.

This clonotype was recorded a few times. The chain combines TRBV12-3 or TRBV12-4 with TRBJ1-1; D unclear. The V and J ends lost 5 bases and 5 bases respectively, with 12 bases between them. This CDR3 contains 13 residues. The DNA for the CDR3 is TGTGCCAGCAGTAGGGTGATGGGGACTGAAGCTTTCTTT. Translated, it gives CASSRVMGTEAFF.

In its sample, this clonotype was seen a few times. The V call is TRBV12-3 or TRBV12-4, the J call TRBJ2-6, with D possibly called TRBD1 or TRBD2 (5 bases each). V dropped 6 bases and J dropped 0 bases, with 15 bases sitting between them. This CDR3 spans 17 amino acids. CDR3 protein: CASSLLVDSSGANVLTF. The CDR3, as DNA: TGTGCCAGCAGCTTACTAGTAGACAGCTCTGGGGCCAACGTCCTGACTTTC.

This clonotype was counted many times. The chain links TRBV27 to TRBJ1-2; D is undetermined. V lost 5 bases and J lost 3, with 10 bases in between. Germline CDR1 MNHEY, CDR2 SMNVEV (reference sequence). The CDR3 is 13 amino acids. The CDR3 protein is CASSRQRDYGYTF. The CDR3 DNA reads TGTGCCAGCAGTAGACAACGAGACTATGGCTACACCTTC.